These T cell receptor beta chains were read from a single sample in a study of cytotoxic CD8 clonotypes in ibrutinib-treated CLL. Only in-frame clones appear in the TCRdb table, and some are missing; sequencing was by immunoSEQ multiplex PCR. The sample shows more than 300,000 clones, about 77% of them seen only once. Sequences were derived from PBMCs, sampled before ibrutinib treatment. All receptors derive from a human donor with chronic lymphocytic leukemia. Each CDR3 is given with its conserved first and last residue. Fields, in order: D gene, V gene, clone size, J gene, CDR3 protein, CDR3 DNA. D genes are given only for firm matches. Size is stated for part of the rows, as once, few or many counts, or as a class when the clone is expanded.

D gene: NA
V gene: TRBV18
clone size: NA
J gene: TRBJ2-7
CDR3 protein: CASSPGQGTYEQYF
CDR3 DNA: TGTGCCAGCTCACCAGGGCAGGGAACCTACGAGCAGTACTTC

D gene: TRBD1
V gene: TRBV7-3
clone size: NA
J gene: TRBJ1-1
CDR3 protein: CASSSEPGTGRVAFF
CDR3 DNA: TGTGCCAGCAGCTCCGAGCCTGGGACAGGGCGGGTAGCTTTCTTT

D gene: NA
V gene: TRBV7-2
clone size: NA
J gene: TRBJ2-3
CDR3 protein: CASRQTGTDTQYF
CDR3 DNA: TGTGCCAGCAGACAGACAGGCACAGATACGCAGTATTTT

D gene: NA
V gene: TRBV5-1
clone size: NA
J gene: TRBJ2-1
CDR3 protein: CASSGTARASYNEQFF
CDR3 DNA: TGCGCCAGCAGCGGGACCGCCCGGGCCTCCTACAATGAGCAGTTCTTC

D gene: NA
V gene: TRBV30
clone size: NA
J gene: TRBJ2-7
CDR3 protein: CAWNPSWQIRREQYF
CDR3 DNA: TGTGCCTGGAACCCCTCGTGGCAGATCAGGCGAGAGCAGTACTTC

D gene: TRBD2
V gene: TRBV2
clone size: NA
J gene: TRBJ2-1
CDR3 protein: CASSETPGGPGNEQFF
CDR3 DNA: TGTGCCAGCAGTGAAACCCCGGGAGGGCCTGGAAATGAGCAGTTCTTC

D gene: NA
V gene: TRBV6-5
clone size: NA
J gene: TRBJ2-1
CDR3 protein: CASRAGLSRNEQFF
CDR3 DNA: TGTGCCAGCAGGGCAGGACTATCGCGGAATGAGCAGTTCTTC

D gene: NA
V gene: TRBV4-2
clone size: NA
J gene: TRBJ1-2
CDR3 protein: CASSFEANSNYGYTF
CDR3 DNA: TGTGCCAGCAGCTTCGAGGCCAATTCTAACTATGGCTACACCTTC

D gene: TRBD1
V gene: TRBV29-1
clone size: NA
J gene: TRBJ2-6
CDR3 protein: CSGQGFKSPSGANVLTF
CDR3 DNA: TGCAGCGGACAGGGGTTTAAATCTCCCTCTGGGGCCAACGTCCTGACTTTC

D gene: NA
V gene: TRBV7-9
clone size: NA
J gene: TRBJ1-1
CDR3 protein: CASSFTMNTEAFF
CDR3 DNA: TGTGCCAGCAGCTTCACAATGAACACTGAAGCTTTCTTT

D gene: NA
V gene: TRBV4-3
clone size: NA
J gene: TRBJ2-6
CDR3 protein: CASSQYETLTVSGANVLTF
CDR3 DNA: TGCGCCAGCAGCCAATACGAGACCCTGACAGTTTCTGGGGCCAACGTCCTGACTTTC

D gene: TRBD1
V gene: TRBV5-1
clone size: NA
J gene: TRBJ2-7
CDR3 protein: CASSLGGTGLYEQYF
CDR3 DNA: TGCGCCAGCAGCTTGGGCGGGACAGGGCTCTACGAGCAGTACTTC

D gene: NA
V gene: TRBV29-1
clone size: NA
J gene: TRBJ2-6
CDR3 protein: CSGKQGTSSGANVLTF
CDR3 DNA: TGCAGCGGGAAACAGGGAACAAGCTCTGGGGCCAACGTCCTGACTTTC

D gene: TRBD2
V gene: TRBV11-2
clone size: once
J gene: TRBJ2-1
CDR3 protein: CASSQGAREGEFF
CDR3 DNA: TGTGCCAGCAGCCAAGGGGCGCGGGAGGGGGAGTTCTTC

D gene: TRBD2
V gene: TRBV27
clone size: NA
J gene: TRBJ2-3
CDR3 protein: CASSLFFTGGTTDTQYF
CDR3 DNA: TGTGCCAGCAGTTTATTTTTTACGGGAGGAACCACAGATACGCAGTATTTT

D gene: NA
V gene: TRBV28
clone size: NA
J gene: TRBJ1-5
CDR3 protein: CASSLDGGGNQPQHF
CDR3 DNA: TGTGCCAGCAGTTTAGATGGGGGGGGCAATCAGCCCCAGCATTTT

D gene: NA
V gene: TRBV5-1
clone size: NA
J gene: TRBJ2-7
CDR3 protein: CASSLLKDEQYF
CDR3 DNA: TGCGCCAGCAGCTTACTAAAAGACGAGCAGTACTTC

D gene: NA
V gene: TRBV6-5
clone size: few
J gene: TRBJ2-7
CDR3 protein: CASTQSTLGEQYF
CDR3 DNA: TGTGCCAGCACCCAATCTACCCTAGGGGAGCAGTACTTC

D gene: TRBD2
V gene: TRBV30
clone size: few
J gene: TRBJ2-7
CDR3 protein: CAWSVPGLAGSEQYF
CDR3 DNA: TGTGCCTGGAGTGTTCCGGGACTAGCGGGCTCTGAGCAGTACTTC

D gene: NA
V gene: TRBV21-1
clone size: NA
J gene: TRBJ2-1
CDR3 protein: CASSKYLQKRTSATYNEQFF
CDR3 DNA: TGTGCCAGCAGCAAATATCTCCAAAAGAGGACTAGCGCGACATACAATGAGCAGTTCTTC

D gene: NA
V gene: TRBV25-1
clone size: NA
J gene: TRBJ2-3
CDR3 protein: CASSESPWPQYF
CDR3 DNA: TGTGCCAGCAGTGAGAGTCCTTGGCCGCAGTATTTT

D gene: TRBD2
V gene: TRBV7-9
clone size: NA
J gene: TRBJ2-7
CDR3 protein: CASSSLVQREGYYEQYF
CDR3 DNA: TGTGCCAGCAGCTCCCTGGTCCAGCGGGAGGGCTACTACGAGCAGTACTTC

D gene: NA
V gene: TRBV10-3
clone size: NA
J gene: TRBJ1-1
CDR3 protein: CAISAGATEAFF
CDR3 DNA: TGTGCCATCAGCGCAGGGGCCACTGAAGCTTTCTTT

D gene: NA
V gene: TRBV28
clone size: NA
J gene: TRBJ1-2
CDR3 protein: CASSFGGLNYGYTF
CDR3 DNA: TGTGCCAGCAGTTTTGGGGGCCTTAACTATGGCTACACCTTC

D gene: NA
V gene: TRBV2
clone size: NA
J gene: TRBJ1-2
CDR3 protein: CASRGRYGYTF
CDR3 DNA: TGTGCCAGCAGGGGGCGTTATGGCTACACCTTC

D gene: TRBD1
V gene: TRBV6-1
clone size: NA
J gene: TRBJ1-5
CDR3 protein: CASSGPGQGTNQPQHF
CDR3 DNA: TGTGCCAGCAGTGGTCCGGGACAGGGAACCAATCAGCCCCAGCATTTT

D gene: TRBD1
V gene: TRBV2
clone size: NA
J gene: TRBJ2-7
CDR3 protein: CASSSGTGGHEQYF
CDR3 DNA: TGTGCCAGCAGCTCCGGGACAGGGGGCCACGAGCAGTACTTC

D gene: NA
V gene: TRBV30
clone size: NA
J gene: TRBJ2-6
CDR3 protein: CAWGWGSGANVLTF
CDR3 DNA: TGTGCCTGGGGATGGGGCTCTGGGGCCAACGTCCTGACTTTC